This T cell receptor (beta chain) was sequenced in a study of PD-1 blockade in classical Hodgkin lymphoma (TCRdb year 2020). Describing the broader study: Nivolumab dosing was 3 mg/kg intravenously every 2 weeks, continuing until either disease progression or unacceptable toxicity. The study used TCR beta sequencing and CyTOF to define a peripheral blood immune signature of response to PD-1 blockade in classical Hodgkin lymphoma. Study-wide findings and limitations: Baseline diversity similar to that of newly diagnosed patients was observed in trial patients achieving complete response, whereas significantly lower diversity was observed in partial responders and progressors. Baseline TCR diversity was reported to be lower in newly diagnosed patients than in healthy donors, and even lower in relapsed/refractory patients. The study covered only a single clinical trial cohort, and the causes of the repertoire differences, possibly disease activity or prior therapy, were still not defined. Patients starting nivolumab less than 1 year after ASCT had lower diversity and were excluded from later analyses to avoid confounding by immune reconstitution. By C4D1, a significant rise was seen in CD4+ TCR diversity but not in CD8+ TCR diversity (p=0.0027 vs p=0.16), and the rise was most apparent among complete responders (p=0.02).

Notes on this clone: Its recognized antigen is unknown. The input lacks base qualities; no much larger clone sits a single base away.

The Qiagen DNeasy kit was used to extract genomic DNA from unsorted PBMCs and from the negatively selected CD4+ and CD8+ fractions. TCR beta CDR3 regions were amplified by immunoSEQ multiplex PCR using primers annealing to V and J segments. Amplification bias was minimized using a synthetic immune receptor repertoire, and residual bias was removed computationally after sequencing. Concerning the study's data processing: Repertoire diversity was quantified as the Shannon entropy index using custom Python scripts. Unsorted, CD4+ and CD8+ repertoires were analyzed separately, except for combined analyses in which CD4+ and CD8+ sequences were merged in silico. A clone counted as expanded when the clone's frequency after treatment rose at least 2-fold relative to C1D1, and clones undetected at baseline were given a pseudocount of 0.5. Singleton clones were defined as clones with 0 or 1 copy at C1D1, and non-singleton clones were defined as clones with 2 or more copies. By matching protein sequences in sorted samples from the same patient, clones expanded in unsorted samples were annotated as CD4+, CD8+ or unknown. Wilcoxon tests on paired samples were used to test changes in diversity from C1D1 to C4D1. As stored in TCRdb, this immuneACCESS dataset retains in-frame rearrangements with V and J assigned. A fraction of the clones does not appear; measured against another copy, unresolved V genes explain less than half of the discrepancy, and the remainder lacks a known reason. V and J calls and clone size come straight from that table; D and trimming were deduced from the DNA. The sample table lists some 46,000 clones, about three quarters of them with a count of one. The top ten constitute 22% of the sample.

V loses 1 base, J loses 4 bases, and the germline ends lie 7 bases apart. From cysteine to phenylalanine, the CDR3 is 13 amino acids long. Only the CDR3 part of the read is kept: 39 bases, read in frame from the first base. Based on the germline V gene, the CDR1 and CDR2 sequences are SGHDN and FVKESK. In the paper's terms, the time point label means: cycle 2 day 1 (C2D1) of nivolumab. Relapse after autologous stem cell transplantation had occurred in all trial patients, and cohorts A, B and C were distinguished by prior brentuximab vedotin exposure. The trial cohort included 50 to 60 patients with relapsed/refractory classical Hodgkin lymphoma, and each patient had a best overall response of complete response, partial response or progressive disease. In the multi-cohort phase II CheckMate 205 trial, trial patients received single-agent nivolumab. Best overall response was determined by an independent review committee according to the 2007 International Working Group response criteria. PBMCs from the trial were collected at three points: immediately before nivolumab initiation (C1D1), and during therapy at cycle 2 day 1 and cycle 4 day 1. Peripheral blood was collected in 8 mL Vacutainer Cell Preparation Tubes, from which PBMCs were isolated by centrifugation and then cryopreserved.

The clonotype originates from a human donor with classical Hodgkin lymphoma. The sample in question was peripheral blood mononuclear cells (PBMCs), obtained before the second cycle of nivolumab. The sequence links TRBV14 to TRBJ2-5, and the D gene may be TRBD2, 5 bases matching. The nucleotide sequence reads as follows: TGTGCCAGCAGCCAAGCAGGACTAGAGACCCAGTACTTC. Translated, it reads CASSQAGLETQYF.